The next 4 T cell receptor beta chains were all read from a single sample in a study of regulatory T cells in long-lasting Graves disease. Relying on iRepertoire HTBI primers and Arm-PCR of CDR3 regions, the team built TCR beta libraries. TCRdb reprocessed the multiplex PCR reads via MiXCR and lists one record per CDR3 protein. In the table there are hundreds of thousands of distinct CDR3 sequences, less than 25% of which are singletons. Time point of the sample: persistent/refractory GD, antithyroid drugs over 5 years with positive TRAb. TCR sequences were obtained from RNA taken from PBMCs. The specimen comprised peripheral blood mononuclear cells (PBMCs), sampled when the disease was refractory, from a patient treated with antithyroid drugs. These receptors came from a female donor with Graves disease.

This clonotype was recorded many times. The chain carries TRBV5-1 and TRBJ2-2, with TRBD1 identical over 7 bases. The germline gives CDR1 SGHRS, CDR2 YFSETQ. V dropped 5 bases and J dropped 6; count of bases not matched to a gene: 4. The CDR3 totals 13 residues. The CDR3 bases are TGCGCCAGCAGGCACGGACAGGCCGGGGAGCTGTTTTTT. Its translation is CASRHGQAGELFF.

There are many counts of this clonotype. This CDR3 is CASSARGTGAYEQYF. CDR3 nucleotides: TGTGCCAGCAGCGCCCGCGGGACAGGGGCCTACGAGCAGTACTTC. The chain has TRBV7-3 and TRBJ2-7; 10 bases line up with TRBD1. This CDR3 has 15 amino acids. Germline values: CDR1 SGHTA, CDR2 FQGTGA. V dropped 5 bases and J dropped 2; count of bases not matched to a gene: 6. The full variable domain, with the rest looked up from reference TRBV7-3 and TRBJ2-7, is GAGVSQTPSNKVTEKGKYVELRCDPISGHTALYWYRQSLGQGPEFLIYFQGTGAADDSGLPNDRFFAVRPEGSVSTLKIQRTERGDSAVYLCASSARGTGAYEQYFGPGTRLTVT.

This clonotype was picked up a small number of times. V is TRBV7-9 and J is TRBJ1-2, with no clear D. CDR1 is SEHNR, CDR2 FQNEAQ, per germline (reference sequence). The CDR3 is made up of 12 amino acids. Trimming shortened V by 5 bases and J by 9 bases, and 13 bases separated the two germline ends. The CDR3 loop reads CASSPGPSSYTF. The CDR3 nucleotides are TGTGCCAGCAGCCCCGGTCCCAGCAGCTACACCTTC.

This clonotype has ten or more counts. The chain uses TRBV7-8 and TRBJ1-2, with unresolved D. Germline CDR1 and CDR2: SGHVS and FQNEAQ. The V end lost 5 bases, the J end lost 3 bases, and 10 bases lay between the germline ends. CDR3 length equals 13 residues. The CDR3 sequence is CASSRHIHYGYTF. Written as DNA, the CDR3 is TGTGCCAGCAGCAGGCACATCCACTATGGCTACACCTTC.